The 13 T cell receptor beta chains presented below share a single source sample, sequenced in a study of shared clonotypes between healthy human individuals. Clones were sequenced by immunoSEQ multiplex PCR, and TCRdb holds only the in-frame ones, with some missing. The table lists 550,000 to 800,000 clones, about 74% of them singletons, with over 1.5% in the top ten. The material sequenced was memory CD4+ T cells sorted from blood. Subset denoted: CD45RA-negative fraction. These receptors came from a woman between 25 and 40 years old in good health.

The count of this clone is one. This sequence joins TRBV28 and TRBJ1-5; TRBD1 matches 10 bases. V gave up 5 bases and J gave up 0 bases; unmatched junction bases: 7. The CDR3 extends over 17 amino acids. Germline V gene sequence: CDR1 MDHEN, CDR2 SYDVKM. The CDR3 loop is CASSGGQGTYSNQPQHF. In DNA, the CDR3 is TGTGCCAGCAGTGGGGGACAGGGGACATATAGCAATCAGCCCCAGCATTTT.

V usage is TRBV28 and J usage is TRBJ1-2, with 11 bases lining up with TRBD1. The V gene's germline CDR1 is MDHEN and CDR2 SYDVKM. The CDR3 is 15 amino acids. V was clipped by 6 bases and J by 7 bases; unmatched bases: 10. The DNA of the CDR3 is TGTGCCAGCAGATCCGCCGGACAGGGGGCTGGTGGCTACACCTTC. Protein: CASRSAGQGAGGYTF.

This chain joins TRBV10-1 and TRBJ2-3; TRBD1 is a possible D gene (6 bases). The CDR3 contains 16 residues. V was clipped by 8 bases and J by 2 bases, with 20 bases between them. Germline V gene data show CDR1 as WNHNN and CDR2 as SYGVQD (reference sequence). The CDR3 region is CASDRRGQRNTDTQYF. The CDR3 DNA is TGCGCCAGCGACCGTCGCGGACAGAGAAACACAGATACGCAGTATTTT.

The V call is TRBV5-1, the J call TRBJ1-3; D gene unclear. Germline V lookup: CDR1 SGHRS, CDR2 YFSETQ. V lost 3 bases, J lost 4 bases, and 17 bases lay in between. CDR3 length: 16 residues. CDR3: CASSWNEANAGNTIYF. In DNA form, the CDR3 reads TGCGCCAGCAGCTGGAATGAGGCAAACGCGGGAAACACCATATATTTT.

This clone appeared a few times. CDR3 nucleotide sequence: TGTGCCAGCAGTTCGATACGGGCGAACACTGAAGCTTTCTTT. Translating it yields CASSSIRANTEAFF. This chain uses TRBV27 with TRBJ1-1; D is ambiguous. Looked up from germline, CDR1 is MNHEY and CDR2 is SMNVEV (reference sequence). This CDR3 contains 14 residues. Trimming shortened V by 4 bases and J by 1 base, and 10 bases separated the two germline ends.

The genes are TRBV5-1 and TRBJ1-4, with D unclear. Trimming removed 0 bases at V and 1 base at J, with 10 bases between. Germline CDR1 and CDR2: SGHRS and YFSETQ. The CDR3 covers 16 residues. DNA of the CDR3: TGCGCCAGCAGCTTGGAAGGGAGGCAAACTAATGAAAAACTGTTTTTT. Residues: CASSLEGRQTNEKLFF. The full variable domain, rest sourced from reference TRBV5-1 and TRBJ1-4, is KAGVTQTPRYLIKTRGQQVTLSCSPISGHRSVSWYQQTPGQGLQFLFEYFSETQRNKGNFPGRFSGRQFSNSRSEMNVSTLELGDSALYLCASSLEGRQTNEKLFFGSGTQLSVL.

The count of this clone is one. The chain links TRBV4-2 to TRBJ2-7, with D tentatively TRBD2 (5 bases). This CDR3 has 15 amino acids. The ends were cut back, 4 bases at V and 0 bases at J, with 13 bases in the middle. Germline CDR1 LGHNA, CDR2 YNFKEQ. CDR3 region: CASSLGGLSSYEQYF. The DNA for the CDR3 is TGTGCCAGCAGCCTTGGCGGGCTTAGCTCCTACGAGCAGTACTTC.

Remarks on this clone: A much bigger clone sits one base away, suggesting this may be a read error. Other DNA sequences in the sample encode the same CDR3. The V call is TRBV28, the J call TRBJ2-5; D remains ambiguous. Deletions cut 6 bases from V and 2 bases from J, with 1 base between. This CDR3 is 10 amino acids long. Germline V lookup: CDR1 MDHEN, CDR2 SYDVKM. The CDR3 coding sequence is TGTGCCAGCAGACAAGAGACCCAGTACTTC. Its translation: CASRQETQYF.

This clone was seen once. The CDR3 nucleotides are TGTGCCAGCAGCCCGGGACTAGCGGGGTTGGGCGGGGAGCTGTTTTTT. Translating gives CASSPGLAGLGGELFF. The V and J genes are TRBV7-2 and TRBJ2-2, with 13 bases matching TRBD2. CDR1 SGHTA and CDR2 FQGNSA come from the germline V gene. This CDR3 is built from 16 residues. V lost 5 bases and J lost 7; bases outside the gene matches: 7. The complete variable domain, with remaining parts taken from reference TRBV7-2 and TRBJ2-2, reads GAGVSQSPSNKVTEKGKDVELRCDPISGHTALYWYRQSLGQGLEFLIYFQGNSAPDKSGLPSDRFSAERTGGSVSTLTIQRTQQEDSAVYLCASSPGLAGLGGELFFGEGSRLTVL.

The V and J genes are TRBV28 and TRBJ2-1; 7 bases agree with TRBD1. The CDR3 is 11 residues long. Losses at the gene ends were 5 bases for V and 10 bases for J; bases not matched to a gene: 2. Germline CDR1 is MDHEN and CDR2 is SYDVKM. The CDR3 here is CASSTDREQFF. The DNA of the CDR3 is TGTGCCAGCAGTACGGACAGGGAGCAGTTCTTC. The variable domain in full, completed from reference TRBV28 and TRBJ2-1, reads DVKVTQSSRYLVKRTGEKVFLECVQDMDHENMFWYRQDPGLGLRLIYFSYDVKMKEKGDIPEGYSVSREKKERFSLILESASTNQTSMYLCASSTDREQFFGPGTRLTVL.

This chain connects TRBV5-6 to TRBJ1-2; TRBD1 aligns across 7 bases. The CDR3 covers 15 residues. Trimming removed 2 bases from V and 2 bases from J; junction bases left unmatched: 6. Germline lookup yields CDR1 SGHDT and CDR2 YYEEEE. The CDR3 nucleotides read TGTGCCAGCAGCTTCCCAGGGGGTGGGAACTATGGCTACACCTTC. The encoded protein is CASSFPGGGNYGYTF.

With respect to this clone: The identical CDR3 is also encoded by other nucleotide sequences in the sample. The CDR3 loop reads CASSLGQNTEAFF. The CDR3 DNA reads as TGTGCCAGCAGCTTGGGGCAGAACACTGAAGCTTTCTTT. The chain couples TRBV7-6 to TRBJ1-1; TRBD1 might be the D (5 bases). Per the germline V gene, CDR1 is SGHVS and CDR2 is FNYEAQ. CDR3 size: 13 residues. V shed 3 bases and J shed 1 base, with 6 bases lying between them. Using reference TRBV7-6 and TRBJ1-1 for the parts outside the CDR3, the full variable domain is GAGVSQSPRYKVTKRGQDVALRCDPISGHVSLYWYRQALGQGPEFLTYFNYEAQQDKSGLPNDRFSAERPEGSISTLTIQRTEQRDSAMYRCASSLGQNTEAFFGQGTRLTVV.

This clone was seen only a few times. This same CDR3 is encoded by further DNA sequences in the sample. The V gene is TRBV5-1, the J gene TRBJ2-1; tentatively, D is TRBD1 or TRBD2 (5 bases each). CDR1 SGHRS and CDR2 YFSETQ come from the germline V gene. V lost 3 bases to trimming and J lost 0 bases, with 7 bases between them. CDR3 length: 14 residues. The CDR3 coding sequence is TGCGCCAGCAGCTGGGGGAACTCCTACAATGAGCAGTTCTTC. Amino acid sequence: CASSWGNSYNEQFF.